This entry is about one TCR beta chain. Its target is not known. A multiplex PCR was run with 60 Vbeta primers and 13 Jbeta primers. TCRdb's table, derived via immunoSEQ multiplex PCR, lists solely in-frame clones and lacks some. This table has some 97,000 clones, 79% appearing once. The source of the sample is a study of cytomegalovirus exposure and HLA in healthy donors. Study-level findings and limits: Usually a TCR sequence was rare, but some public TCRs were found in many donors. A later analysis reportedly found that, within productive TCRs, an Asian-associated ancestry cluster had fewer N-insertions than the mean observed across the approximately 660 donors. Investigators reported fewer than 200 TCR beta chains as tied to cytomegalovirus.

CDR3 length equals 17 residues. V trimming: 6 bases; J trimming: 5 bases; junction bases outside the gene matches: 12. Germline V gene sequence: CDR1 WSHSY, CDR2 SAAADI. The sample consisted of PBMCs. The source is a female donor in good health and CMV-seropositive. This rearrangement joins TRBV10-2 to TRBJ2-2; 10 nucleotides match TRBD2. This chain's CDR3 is CASRGLAVIGGTGELFF. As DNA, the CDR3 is TGCGCCAGCAGAGGACTAGCGGTCATCGGGGGAACCGGGGAGCTGTTTTTT.